The rows below give T cell receptor beta chains drawn from one sample of a study of cytomegalovirus exposure and HLA in healthy donors. Assay: immunoSEQ multiplex PCR; the TCRdb copy retains only in-frame clones and omits some. The sample totals about 200,000 clones. The sequenced sample was PBMCs. These receptors all stem from a girl aged 2-10 years in good health and CMV-seropositive. The CDR3 runs from the conserved cysteine through the conserved F or W. D genes are given only for firm matches.

TRBV15	.	TRBJ1-1	TGTGCCACCAGCACCGGACAGTACGAAGCTTTCTTT	CATSTGQYEAFF
TRBV5-1	.	TRBJ1-3	TGCGCCAGCAGCTTGGTATCGGGCTCTGGAAACACCATATATTTT	CASSLVSGSGNTIYF
TRBV7-8	.	TRBJ1-2	TGTGCCAGCAGCTCATCCGGGGGATTTTCTAACTATGGCTACACCTTC	CASSSSGGFSNYGYTF
TRBV9	TRBD2	TRBJ2-5	TGTGCCAGCAGCGTTGGACTAGCGGGATTAGAGACCCAGTACTTC	CASSVGLAGLETQYF
TRBV5-4	.	TRBJ2-2	TGTGCCAGCAGCTCGTACACCGGGGAGCTGTTTTTT	CASSSYTGELFF
TRBV28	.	TRBJ2-7	TGTGCCAGCAGCGGTGGACAAGGTCTGGACGAGCAGTACTTC	CASSGGQGLDEQYF
TRBV11-2	TRBD2	TRBJ2-2	TGTGCCAGCAGCCAAAGCGGGAGTTTTCCCTTAAACACCGGGGAGCTGTTTTTT	CASSQSGSFPLNTGELFF
TRBV7-9	TRBD2	TRBJ2-1	TGTGCCAGCAGCTTATATCCGGGACTAGCTCATTATGAGCAGTTCTTC	CASSLYPGLAHYEQFF
TRBV29-1	TRBD1	TRBJ2-2	TGCAGCGGACGAACAGGGGGCAAGAACACCGGGGAGCTGTTTTTT	CSGRTGGKNTGELFF
TRBV4-1	.	TRBJ2-1	TGCGCCAGCAGCCCTTCCTACAATGAGCAGTTCTTC	CASSPSYNEQFF
TRBV29-1	.	TRBJ2-1	TGCAGCGTCACCTGGGGAGTTGGCAATGAGCAGTTCTTC	CSVTWGVGNEQFF
TRBV19	.	TRBJ2-3	TGTGCCAGTAGTATGGAAGCGGCATACACAGATACGCAGTATTTT	CASSMEAAYTDTQYF
TRBV19	.	TRBJ1-1	TGTGCCAGTAGTACTCCCTGGGAGAGGCAGAACACTGAAGCTTTCTTT	CASSTPWERQNTEAFF
TRBV5-1	TRBD1	TRBJ2-7	TGCGCCAGCAGCCTGGGGGGGACAGGGGCCGAATACGAGCAGTACTTC	CASSLGGTGAEYEQYF
TRBV15	.	TRBJ1-5	TGTGCCACCAGCAGAGATCAGGGCAGAAACAATCGGCCCCAGCATTTT	CATSRDQGRNNRPQHF
TRBV18	.	TRBJ1-2	TGTGCCAGCTCACCAACACCGAACTATGGCTACACCTTC	CASSPTPNYGYTF
TRBV19	.	TRBJ1-2	TGTGCCAGTAGTCAGACCTGGGGCAATCAGTATGGCTACACCTTC	CASSQTWGNQYGYTF
TRBV7-6	.	TRBJ2-2	TGTGCCAGCAGTGCGGCAACGTTCGAGCTGTTTTTT	CASSAATFELFF
TRBV7-6	.	TRBJ2-1	TGTGCCAGCAGCTTGGTGGGAGTATCCTACAATGAGCAGTTCTTC	CASSLVGVSYNEQFF
TRBV30	TRBD1	TRBJ1-2	TGTGCCTGGAGGGAGAACAGGGGGCGGGCTTCCTACACCTTC	CAWRENRGRASYTF
TRBV7-8	TRBD1	TRBJ2-1	TGTGCCAGCAGCTTAGACCAGGACAGGGTGAATCAGTTCTTC	CASSLDQDRVNQFF
TRBV10-1	.	TRBJ2-7	TGCGCCAGCTCTAAGCTGGAGGGCTACGAGCAGTACTTC	CASSKLEGYEQYF
TRBV5-4	.	TRBJ1-5	TGTGCCAGCAGCTTGGGGACTGGAGGTCAGCCCCAGCATTTT	CASSLGTGGQPQHF
TRBV11-3	.	TRBJ2-2	TGTGCCAGCAGCCCCGGGCGGGGGAACACCGGGGAGCTGTTTTTT	CASSPGRGNTGELFF
TRBV5-1	TRBD1	TRBJ2-2	TGCGCCAGCGGACCCGGGACAGGGGAAACCGGGGAGCTGTTTTTT	CASGPGTGETGELFF
TRBV5-1	TRBD1	TRBJ2-2	TGCGCCAGCAGCTTGGCGGGGACAGGGGGGACCACCGGGGAGCTGTTTTTT	CASSLAGTGGTTGELFF
TRBV5-8	TRBD2	TRBJ2-3	TGTGCCAGCAGCTTTCGTCGGGAGGGCCGGGGTACGCAGTATTTT	CASSFRREGRGTQYF